This T cell receptor (beta chain) was observed in a study of T cells after yellow fever vaccination. 5'RACE template switching added a universal primer site and UMIs to TCR cDNA. Each CDR3 protein gets one entry after TCRdb re-called the 5' RACE reads with MiXCR. The sample includes more than 450,000 distinct CDR3 sequences, 21% of them seen just once. The sample holds a few counts of this clonotype. Its target is not known. This CDR3 is built from 15 residues. Trimming shortened V by 3 bases and J by 5 bases, and 14 bases separated the two germline ends. Germline V CDR1 and CDR2: MGHDK, SYGVNS. General study findings and limits: Most clones from primary vaccination resurfaced after the booster (approximately 96% CD4, over 75% CD8). Repertoires obtained by FACS sorting could include abundant clonotypes that entered as contaminants from the bulk population. Relatively few clonotypes were ones that appeared in both CD4 and CD8 compartments.

This TCR derives from a man between 18 and 29 years old who received the YFV17D yellow fever vaccine. The material sequenced was PBMCs, taken less than 25 days after the first yellow fever vaccination. The chain uses TRBV25-1 and TRBJ1-5; weak D call: TRBD1 (5 bases). The CDR3, as DNA: TGTGCCAGCAGTGATAGTGGGGGGGGGGATCAGCCCCAGCATTTT. The encoded protein is CASSDSGGGDQPQHF.